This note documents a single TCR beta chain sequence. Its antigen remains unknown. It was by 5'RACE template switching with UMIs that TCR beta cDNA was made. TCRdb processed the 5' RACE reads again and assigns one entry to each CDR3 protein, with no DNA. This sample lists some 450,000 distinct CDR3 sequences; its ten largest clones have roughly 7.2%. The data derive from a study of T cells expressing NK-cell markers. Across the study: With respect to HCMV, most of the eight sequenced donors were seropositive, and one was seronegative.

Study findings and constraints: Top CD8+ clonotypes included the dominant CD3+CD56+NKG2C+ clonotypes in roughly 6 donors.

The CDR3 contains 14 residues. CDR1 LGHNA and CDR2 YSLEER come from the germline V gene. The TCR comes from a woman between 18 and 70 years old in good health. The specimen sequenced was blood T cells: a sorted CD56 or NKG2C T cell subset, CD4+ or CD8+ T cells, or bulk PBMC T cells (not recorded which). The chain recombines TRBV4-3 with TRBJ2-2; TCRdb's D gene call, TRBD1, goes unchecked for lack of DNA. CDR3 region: CASSQGSPPGELFF.